These 14 T cell receptor beta chains share one sample of origin, sequenced in a study of OX40 agonist ivuxolimab in advanced cancers. The repertoire was sequenced with immunoSEQ multiplex PCR; TCRdb's copy has only in-frame clones and lacks some. The sample consists of roughly 24,000 clones, 85% to 90% of them appearing once. Sequenced here: CD4+ or CD8+ T cells sorted from blood, sampled in a trial of the OX40 agonist ivuxolimab. The receptors here all came from an adult with an advanced solid tumor such as melanoma, head and neck, liver or kidney cancer.

The J gene is TRBJ1-2, the V gene TRBV19; TRBD1 aligns across 8 bases. CDR3 size: 14 residues. Germline CDR1 reads LNHDA; CDR2 reads SQIVND (reference sequence). The V and J ends lost 3 bases and 5 bases, in that order; junction bases with no gene match: 5. The CDR3 loop is CASSMNRGIYGYTF. The CDR3 nucleotides read TGTGCCAGTAGTATGAACAGGGGGATATATGGCTACACCTTC.

A word on this clone: This sample includes further DNA sequences coding for the same CDR3. The rearrangement links TRBV20-1 to TRBJ2-7; tentatively, D is TRBD1 (5 bases). CDR1 and CDR2 (germline): DFQATT, SNEGSKA (reference sequence). CDR3 length: 11 residues. V was shortened by 5 bases and J by 4 bases, with 9 bases between the two germline ends. CDR3 in DNA: TGCAGTGCTCCCAGGGCGTACGAGCAGTACTTC. It translates to CSAPRAYEQYF.

The chain couples TRBV11-2 to TRBJ1-4; a weak D match, TRBD1 (6 bases). V lost 4 bases to trimming and J lost 5 bases, with 14 bases between them. This CDR3 is built from 15 residues. Germline-derived CDR1 and CDR2 are SGHAT and FQNNGV. CDR3 protein: CASSYWTAPNEKLFF. The DNA of the CDR3 is TGTGCCAGCAGCTATTGGACAGCTCCAAATGAAAAACTGTTTTTT.

In the case of this clone: Compared with germline, one end of the junction differs, possibly owing to a read error. The V gene is TRBV5-1, the J gene TRBJ2-7, with unresolved D. The CDR3 totals 13 residues. Germline assignment: CDR1 SGHRS and CDR2 YFSETQ. The CDR3 region has the DNA TGTGCCAGCACCCCTCGTGCCTCCTACGAGCAGTACTTC. It codes for CASTPRASYEQYF.

This clone has a single count. The chain joins TRBV29-1 to TRBJ2-7, with 7 nucleotides matching TRBD2. The CDR3 runs 15 residues. J lost 4 bases, V lost 6 bases, and 15 bases had no gene match. Germline V gene sequence: CDR1 SQVTM, CDR2 ANQGSEA. The CDR3 nucleotides are TGCAGCGTCCGGGGCGGGAGCCCTCCTAGATACGAGCAGTACTTC. This encodes CSVRGGSPPRYEQYF.

The chain links TRBV4-1 to TRBJ2-7; 8 nucleotides align to TRBD1. Trimming cost V 0 bases and J 5 bases; bases outside gene matches: 6. The germline CDR1 and CDR2 sequences are MGHRA and YSYEKL. The CDR3 runs to 15 residues. The CDR3 region is CASSQEDREVHEQYF. For the CDR3, the DNA is TGCGCCAGCAGCCAAGAGGACAGGGAGGTCCACGAGCAGTACTTC.

V usage is TRBV30 and J usage is TRBJ1-2, with a possible D match to TRBD1 (6 bases). The CDR3 loop spans 15 amino acids. CDR1 and CDR2 (germline): GTSNPN, SVGIG (reference sequence). Trimming stripped 0 bases from V and 6 bases from J, with 17 bases between. The CDR3 is CAWSVDLRDINGYTF. As DNA, the CDR3 is TGTGCCTGGAGTGTGGACCTCCGGGACATCAATGGCTACACCTTC.

This clone has more than one count but fewer than ten. The chain carries TRBV18 and TRBJ1-4; 7 bases line up with TRBD1. The germline CDR1 and CDR2 sequences are KGHSH and LQKENI. Trimming at V came to 2 bases and at J to 8 bases, leaving 5 bases not matched to a gene. The CDR3 is 14 residues long. CDR3 sequence (DNA): TGTGCCAGCTCACCATGGCAGGGGGTAGAAAAACTGTTTTTT. This codes for CASSPWQGVEKLFF.

The chain uses TRBV5-4 and TRBJ2-5, with 10 bases aligning to TRBD2. J was trimmed by 5 bases and V by 2 bases; bases with no gene match: 3. Germline V lookup: CDR1 SGHNT, CDR2 YYREEE (reference sequence). This CDR3 spans 14 amino acids. The CDR3, as DNA: TGTGCCAGCAGCTTCCTAGCGGGAGACGAGACCCAGTACTTC. Amino acid sequence: CASSFLAGDETQYF. Complete variable domain (other parts from reference TRBV5-4 and TRBJ2-5): ETGVTQSPTHLIKTRGQQVTLRCSSQSGHNTVSWYQQALGQGPQFIFQYYREEENGRGNFPPRFSGLQFPNYSSELNVNALELDDSALYLCASSFLAGDETQYFGPGTRLLVL.

The V and J genes are TRBV5-5 and TRBJ2-1; the D is unclear. V lost 1 base to trimming and J lost 4 bases, with 3 bases between them. Per germline, CDR1 SGHKS and CDR2 YYEKEE (reference sequence). The CDR3 loop spans 12 amino acids. CDR3 nucleotides: TGTGCCAGCAGCTTGTATTACAATGAGCAGTTCTTC. As protein: CASSLYYNEQFF.

The chain carries TRBV6-5 and TRBJ2-7; no clear D gene. Germline V gene lookup returns CDR1 MNHEY and CDR2 SVGAGI. The germline V and J ends were trimmed by 5 bases and 2 bases, with 1 base remaining between them. CDR3 size: 10 residues. CDR3 DNA: TGTGCCAGCAGTACCTACGAGCAGTACTTC. Residues: CASSTYEQYF.

This clone was detected only once. The chain is built from TRBV4-3 and TRBJ2-1, with 10 bases lining up with TRBD1. The CDR3 has 18 residues. Germline V lookup: CDR1 LGHNA, CDR2 YSLEER. The V gene end was trimmed by 2 bases and the J gene end by 4 bases; junction bases not matched to a gene: 11. The CDR3 spells CASSQRDRGKGRYNEQFF. Written as DNA, the CDR3 is TGCGCCAGCAGCCAAAGGGACAGGGGCAAAGGGAGGTACAATGAGCAGTTCTTC.

The V call is TRBV9, the J call TRBJ2-3; no clear D. Germline values: CDR1 SGDLS, CDR2 YYNGEE. The CDR3 sequence is 15 residues long. Trimming took 2 bases from V and 0 from J, leaving 10 bases between them. CDR3 sequence reads: CASSVSDLSTDTQYF. The CDR3, as DNA: TGTGCCAGCAGCGTGTCAGATCTAAGCACAGATACGCAGTATTTT.

V usage is TRBV5-4 and J usage is TRBJ2-4, with D possibly matching TRBD1 (6 bases). CDR3 size: 17 residues. Germline CDR1 and CDR2: SGHNT and YYREEE (reference sequence). Trimming took off 4 bases at V and 0 bases at J, with 17 bases between the two ends. CDR3 residues: CASSELPGQTAKNIQYF. In DNA, the CDR3 is TGTGCCAGCAGCGAACTGCCGGGACAAACAGCCAAAAACATTCAGTACTTC.